The 29 T cell receptor beta chains presented below share a single source sample, sequenced in a study of blood T cells in healthy people across ages. A second about 6 to 11 cycle PCR used barcoded and J-beta primers. One entry per CDR3 protein, called by TCRdb with MiXCR from the 5' RACE reads. This table holds about 1.8 million distinct CDR3 sequences, less than 50% found once. Input material: blood. The source is a woman aged 40 to 50 in good health.

V usage is TRBV5-1 and J usage is TRBJ2-6; D not resolved. The germline CDR1 and CDR2 sequences are SGHRS and YFSETQ. V lost 4 bases and J 0 bases, leaving 20 bases between the germline ends. The CDR3 runs 19 residues. CDR3 amino acids: CASSTQIVVRNSGANVLTF. CDR3 DNA sequence: TGCGCCAGCAGCACCCAGATAGTTGTCCGGAACTCTGGGGCCAACGTCCTGACTTTC.

V and J are TRBV6-2 or TRBV6-3 and TRBJ1-5; D might be TRBD1 (5 bases). The V gene's germline CDR1 is MNHEY and CDR2 SVGEGT. Trimming stripped 5 bases from V and 1 base from J, with 9 bases between. This CDR3 is 14 amino acids long. CDR3: CASSPNRSNQPQHF. CDR3 coding DNA: TGTGCCAGCAGTCCTAACAGGAGCAATCAGCCCCAGCATTTT.

The rearrangement links TRBV6-5 to TRBJ1-2; 9 positions agree with TRBD1. Germline V CDR1 and CDR2: MNHEY, SVGAGI. The CDR3 runs 15 residues. The junction had 6 bases not matched to a gene; V was cut back by 0 bases and J by 7 bases. CDR3 in amino acids: CASSYSRTGAGGYTF. DNA for the CDR3: TGTGCCAGCAGTTACTCTCGGACAGGGGCCGGTGGCTACACCTTC.

The V and J genes are TRBV12-3 or TRBV12-4 and TRBJ1-4, with D unresolved. V lost 8 bases, J lost 5 bases, and 9 bases lay in between. CDR3 length: 12 amino acids. The CDR3 spells CASGHINEKLFF. The DNA for the CDR3 is TGTGCCAGCGGGCATATAAATGAAAAACTGTTTTTT.

DNA of the CDR3: TGTGCCAGCAGCCCCGAGGGGACGCAAGAGACCCAGTACTTC. Encoded protein: CASSPEGTQETQYF. The chain couples TRBV7-2 to TRBJ2-5, with D possibly called TRBD1 or TRBD2 (5 bases each). The V gene lost 5 bases and the J gene lost 2 bases, with 12 bases spanning the gap. Germline V gene lookup returns CDR1 SGHTA and CDR2 FQGNSA. The CDR3 extends over 14 amino acids.

CDR3 amino acids: CSARVWGQAVKETQYF. CDR3 DNA sequence: TGCAGTGCTAGAGTGTGGGGACAGGCCGTTAAAGAGACCCAGTACTTC. The chain employs TRBV20-1 and TRBJ2-5; 8 bases align to TRBD1. CDR3 length: 16 residues. Germline V gene sequence: CDR1 DFQATT, CDR2 SNEGSKA (reference sequence). Germline trimming cut 1 base from V and 3 bases from J; bases unmatched to any gene: 10.

The CDR3 nucleotides are TGCAGTGCTAGAACCAGTTCGACAGGGAACAATGAGCAGTTCTTC. The encoded protein is CSARTSSTGNNEQFF. This rearrangement joins TRBV20-1 to TRBJ2-1, with 7 bases matching TRBD1. Germline CDR1 reads DFQATT; CDR2 reads SNEGSKA (reference sequence). The V and J ends lost 2 bases and 5 bases, in that order; junction bases with no gene match: 9. The CDR3 totals 15 residues.

The rearrangement joins TRBV4-3 to TRBJ1-6; D unresolved. The germline V and J ends were trimmed by 1 base and 7 bases, with 11 bases remaining between them. The CDR3 has 15 residues. Germline loops: CDR1 LGHNA, CDR2 YSLEER. CDR3 coding DNA: TGCGCCAGCAGCCAAGGGGTTGTCCACAATTCACCCCTCCACTTT. It codes for CASSQGVVHNSPLHF.

This clonotype was counted a few times. V is TRBV7-2 and J is TRBJ2-5, with 8 bases aligning to TRBD1. This CDR3 contains 15 residues. The germline V gene encodes CDR1 SGHTA and CDR2 FQGNSA. The junction had 10 bases not matched to a gene; V was cut back by 5 bases and J by 5 bases. The CDR3 bases are TGTGCCAGCAGCGAAACCGGGACAGGAAGGGAGACCCAGTACTTC. Translation: CASSETGTGRETQYF.

Only one count was recorded for this clonotype. The chain employs TRBV4-1 and TRBJ1-2; D gene uncertain. Germline CDR1 reads MGHRA; CDR2 reads YSYEKL. This CDR3 has 14 residues. The V end lost 1 base, the J end lost 8 bases, and 14 bases lay between the germline ends. This chain's CDR3 is CASSQVGGVLGYTF. The CDR3 DNA reads as TGCGCCAGCAGCCAAGTTGGAGGCGTATTAGGCTACACCTTC.

This clonotype was counted only a few times. The chain has TRBV7-6 and TRBJ2-1; D remains ambiguous. This CDR3 region has 17 residues. Trimming pared 0 bases from V and 10 bases from J, leaving 22 bases between. Germline CDR1 is SGHVS and CDR2 is FNYEAQ. CDR3 residues: CASSLAGRTMALGEQFF. As DNA, the CDR3 is TGTGCCAGCAGCTTAGCGGGAAGAACGATGGCGTTGGGGGAGCAGTTCTTC.

A word on this clonotype: Germline and junction disagree at one end, which may indicate a read error. The V call is TRBV6-2 or TRBV6-3, the J call TRBJ2-1, with a possible D match to TRBD2 (5 bases). CDR1 MNHEY and CDR2 SVGEGT come from the germline V gene. The CDR3 extends over 15 amino acids. The CDR3 bases are TGTGCCAGCCTACCACCGGGGATCTCCTACAATGGGCAGTTCTTC. Protein: CASLPPGISYNGQFF.

This clonotype was counted between two and nine times. V gene TRBV28 combines with J gene TRBJ2-5; the D gene is possibly TRBD2 (5 bases). Germline loops: CDR1 MDHEN, CDR2 SYDVKM. The CDR3 contains 11 residues. V lost 5 bases to trimming and J lost 11 bases, with 12 bases between them. Here the CDR3 reads CASSPPWEQYF. DNA of the CDR3: TGTGCCAGCAGTCCTCCGTGGGAGCAGTACTTC.

The genes are TRBV20-1 and TRBJ2-7; 9 bases fit TRBD1. CDR1 DFQATT and CDR2 SNEGSKA come from the germline V gene (reference sequence). The J segment lost 6 bases and the V segment lost 2 bases, leaving 14 bases of the junction unmatched. This CDR3 comprises 16 residues. CDR3 in DNA: TGCAGTGCTAGACAACCGGGACAGGGACCCCCTGGCGAGCAGTACTTC. Its protein is CSARQPGQGPPGEQYF.

V is TRBV7-2 and J is TRBJ1-1; TRBD1 agrees at 7 bases. CDR3 length: 17 amino acids. V was clipped by 1 base and J by 0 bases; unmatched bases: 8. The V gene's germline CDR1 is SGHTA and CDR2 FQGNSA. The CDR3 protein is CASSLVPGTEMNTEAFF. Here the CDR3 DNA reads TGTGCCAGCAGCTTAGTACCCGGGACAGAGATGAACACTGAAGCTTTCTTT. Full variable domain (missing parts from reference TRBV7-2 and TRBJ1-1): GAGVSQSPSNKVTEKGKDVELRCDPISGHTALYWYRQSLGQGLEFLIYFQGNSAPDKSGLPSDRFSAERTGGSVSTLTIQRTQQEDSAVYLCASSLVPGTEMNTEAFFGQGTRLTVV.

The rearrangement uses TRBV28 and TRBJ2-7, with TRBD1 as a possible D gene (6 bases). CDR3 size: 11 residues. Germline lookup yields CDR1 MDHEN and CDR2 SYDVKM. Trimming removed 10 bases from V and 4 bases from J, with 11 bases in between. CDR3 in amino acids: CATQGRYEQYF. CDR3 bases: TGTGCCACACAGGGAAGGTACGAGCAGTACTTC.

The gene calls are TRBV20-1 and TRBJ2-1, with TRBD2 matching 7 bases. This CDR3 contains 15 residues. V was clipped by 3 bases and J by 0 bases; unmatched bases: 5. Germline CDR1 and CDR2: DFQATT and SNEGSKA (reference sequence). CDR3 loop: CSASGASGSYNEQFF. CDR3 DNA sequence: TGCAGTGCTAGCGGGGCTAGCGGCTCCTACAATGAGCAGTTCTTC.

V usage is TRBV4-1 and J usage is TRBJ2-1; D might be TRBD2 (5 bases). The CDR3 contains 15 residues. Germline lookup yields CDR1 MGHRA and CDR2 YSYEKL. V lost 0 bases, J lost 7 bases, and 13 bases lay in between. For the CDR3, the DNA is TGCGCCAGCAGCCAAGATTGGACGGGGTGGAATGAGCAGTTCTTC. Its protein is CASSQDWTGWNEQFF.

J is TRBJ1-5 and V is TRBV24-1, with a weak D call TRBD1 (5 bases). This CDR3 region has 17 residues. Germline values: CDR1 KGHDR, CDR2 SFDVKD. V was cut by 3 bases and J by 1 base, with 15 bases left in between. The CDR3 here is CATSDPATPGSNQPQHF. CDR3 DNA sequence: TGTGCCACCAGTGATCCCGCGACGCCAGGGAGCAATCAGCCCCAGCATTTT.

The rearrangement links TRBV12-3 or TRBV12-4 to TRBJ1-5; TRBD1 is a possible D gene (6 bases). This CDR3 has 15 amino acids. The V gene lost 6 bases and the J gene lost 5 bases, with 17 bases spanning the gap. CDR3: CASSPGVLFDQPQHF. CDR3 DNA sequence: TGTGCCAGCAGCCCAGGGGTGTTATTCGATCAGCCCCAGCATTTT.

This chain joins TRBV6-5 and TRBJ2-7; D not certain. The V end lost 2 bases, the J end lost 4 bases, and 12 bases lay between the germline ends. Germline CDR1 MNHEY, CDR2 SVGAGI. The CDR3 has 14 residues. The CDR3 region is CASSYASTEYEQYF. In DNA form, the CDR3 reads TGTGCCAGCAGTTACGCGAGTACAGAGTACGAGCAGTACTTC.

This clonotype was seen a handful of times. The V and J genes are TRBV5-6 and TRBJ2-7, with 9 nucleotides matching TRBD1. The germline V gene has CDR1 SGHDT and CDR2 YYEEEE. With 2 bases clipped from V and 5 bases from J, the junction kept 11 bases outside the gene matches. The CDR3 totals 16 residues. This CDR3 reads CASSLEHGTGRNEQYF. CDR3 DNA: TGTGCCAGCAGCTTAGAACATGGGACAGGGAGGAACGAGCAGTACTTC.

V gene TRBV7-2 combines with J gene TRBJ1-6; 11 positions agree with TRBD1. This CDR3 spans 16 amino acids. Germline V gives CDR1 SGHTA, CDR2 FQGNSA. Trimming at V came to 0 bases and at J to 10 bases, leaving 5 bases not matched to a gene. The CDR3 region is CASSLAGTGGGSPLHF. Written as DNA, the CDR3 is TGTGCCAGCAGCTTAGCTGGGACAGGGGGAGGATCACCCCTCCACTTT.

This clonotype was detected only a few times. The gene calls are TRBV25-1 and TRBJ2-7; the D is unclear. Germline CDR1 and CDR2: MGHDK and SYGVNS. V lost 7 bases and J 2 bases, leaving 15 bases between the germline ends. This CDR3 contains 14 residues. This CDR3 reads CASKGPGVPYEQYF. CDR3 in DNA: TGTGCCAGCAAAGGCCCGGGCGTCCCCTACGAGCAGTACTTC.

The J gene is TRBJ1-1, the V gene TRBV5-1; the D is unclear. CDR1 SGHRS and CDR2 YFSETQ come from the germline V gene. Deletions cut 0 bases from V and 0 bases from J, with 9 bases between. This CDR3 has 15 residues. This chain's CDR3 is CASSLVREMNTEAFF. The CDR3 nucleotides read TGCGCCAGCAGCTTGGTTCGGGAGATGAACACTGAAGCTTTCTTT.

This clonotype was seen a handful of times. V and J are TRBV3-1 and TRBJ2-5; D is ambiguous. In germline, CDR1 is LGHDT, CDR2 YNNKEL (reference sequence). This CDR3 has 13 amino acids. Trimming removed 0 bases from V and 0 bases from J, with 2 bases in between. CDR3 amino acids: CASSQDNQETQYF. Written as DNA, the CDR3 is TGTGCCAGCAGCCAAGATAACCAAGAGACCCAGTACTTC.

Worth noting for this clonotype: A junction end diverges from the germline sequence, so it may reflect a read error. The V call is TRBV5-1, the J call TRBJ2-3; D remains ambiguous. The CDR3 is 13 residues long. Germline V gene lookup returns CDR1 SGHRS and CDR2 YFSETQ. CDR3 sequence: CASSFGSSDTQYF. The CDR3, as DNA: TGTGCCAGCAGCTTCGGGTCTTCAGATACGCAGTATTTT.

This clonotype has only a few counts. V usage is TRBV24-1 and J usage is TRBJ2-1, with D perhaps TRBD1 (5 bases). The germline V gene has CDR1 KGHDR and CDR2 SFDVKD. The CDR3 extends over 17 amino acids. With 3 bases removed from V and 0 bases from J, the gap between germline ends came to 14 bases. In DNA, the CDR3 is TGTGCCACCAGTGATGAGGTTAGGGGTTTCTCCTACAATGAGCAGTTCTTC. Amino acid sequence: CATSDEVRGFSYNEQFF.

The chain has TRBV12-3 or TRBV12-4 and TRBJ2-5; D may be TRBD1 (6 bases). The CDR3 has 12 residues. V gave up 4 bases and J gave up 5 bases, with 8 bases separating them. Here the CDR3 reads CASSSGDETQYF. DNA for the CDR3: TGTGCCAGCAGTTCAGGGGACGAGACCCAGTACTTC.